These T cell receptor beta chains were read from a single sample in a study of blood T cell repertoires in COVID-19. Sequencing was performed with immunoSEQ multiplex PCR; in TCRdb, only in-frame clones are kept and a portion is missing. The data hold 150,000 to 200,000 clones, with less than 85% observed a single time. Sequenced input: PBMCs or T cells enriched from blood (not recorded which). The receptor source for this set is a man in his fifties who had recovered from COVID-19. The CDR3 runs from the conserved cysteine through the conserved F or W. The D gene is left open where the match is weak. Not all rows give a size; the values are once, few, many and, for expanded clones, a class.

CDR3nt: TGTGCCAGCAGCTTAGCAGCTCGGGGATATAACTATGGCTACACCTTC
CDR3aa: CASSLAARGYNYGYTF
v_gene: TRBV7-2
j_gene: TRBJ1-2
abundance: once
d_gene: -

CDR3nt: TGCAGCGTAATGCCCGTAACCGGGACAGGGAGGACCGGGGAGCTGTTTTTT
CDR3aa: CSVMPVTGTGRTGELFF
v_gene: TRBV29-1
j_gene: TRBJ2-2
abundance: -
d_gene: TRBD1

CDR3nt: TGCAGCGTTTTAGGGACTGACTATGGCTACACCTTC
CDR3aa: CSVLGTDYGYTF
v_gene: TRBV29-1
j_gene: TRBJ1-2
abundance: once
d_gene: -

CDR3nt: TGTGCCAGCAGCGCGGGAGGTCGCAATCAGCCCCAGCATTTT
CDR3aa: CASSAGGRNQPQHF
v_gene: TRBV9
j_gene: TRBJ1-5
abundance: -
d_gene: -

CDR3nt: TGTGCCAGCAGTGAATCTGGCAGGGACGAGCAGTACTTC
CDR3aa: CASSESGRDEQYF
v_gene: TRBV6-1
j_gene: TRBJ2-7
abundance: -
d_gene: -

CDR3nt: TGTGCCAGCAGGAGGACAGGGACCTACGAGCAGTACTTC
CDR3aa: CASRRTGTYEQYF
v_gene: TRBV6-5
j_gene: TRBJ2-7
abundance: -
d_gene: TRBD1

CDR3nt: TGTGCCAGCAGCCAAGTGTCAGGGGGCAGCTATGGCTACACCTTC
CDR3aa: CASSQVSGGSYGYTF
v_gene: TRBV4-2
j_gene: TRBJ1-2
abundance: once
d_gene: TRBD1

CDR3nt: TGTGCCAGTAGTATAGTACAGGGGCCCACTAACTATGGCTACACCTTC
CDR3aa: CASSIVQGPTNYGYTF
v_gene: TRBV19
j_gene: TRBJ1-2
abundance: once
d_gene: TRBD1

CDR3nt: TGCGCCAGCAGCCTTACAGGGGGCAATGGCTACACCTTC
CDR3aa: CASSLTGGNGYTF
v_gene: TRBV5-1
j_gene: TRBJ1-2
abundance: -
d_gene: TRBD1

CDR3nt: TGTGCCAGCAGCCAGGGCCTTGCGGGAGCGGGGGGCACAGATACGCAGTATTTT
CDR3aa: CASSQGLAGAGGTDTQYF
v_gene: TRBV4-2
j_gene: TRBJ2-3
abundance: -
d_gene: TRBD2

CDR3nt: TGTGCCAGCAGCTCTTCGACAGGGACTAATTCACCCCTCCACTTT
CDR3aa: CASSSSTGTNSPLHF
v_gene: TRBV6-5
j_gene: TRBJ1-6
abundance: -
d_gene: TRBD1

CDR3nt: TGTGCCAGCAGCAGTACAGGGGGCGGAGGTCAGCCCCAGCATTTT
CDR3aa: CASSSTGGGGQPQHF
v_gene: TRBV6-5
j_gene: TRBJ1-5
abundance: -
d_gene: TRBD1

CDR3nt: TGTGCCAGCAGCTTAGTAAGGGGGGGCCGCAAGACCCAGTACTTC
CDR3aa: CASSLVRGGRKTQYF
v_gene: TRBV7-2
j_gene: TRBJ2-5
abundance: -
d_gene: -

CDR3nt: TGTGCCAGCAGTTACGGTGAAGGGGCTTACAATGAGCAGTTCTTC
CDR3aa: CASSYGEGAYNEQFF
v_gene: TRBV6-5
j_gene: TRBJ2-1
abundance: many
d_gene: -

CDR3nt: TGCGCCAGCAGCCAAGGTCTAACCACAGGGGTCGGAGAGACCCAGTACTTC
CDR3aa: CASSQGLTTGVGETQYF
v_gene: TRBV4-1
j_gene: TRBJ2-5
abundance: -
d_gene: TRBD1

CDR3nt: TGTGCCAGCAGATTGAGGGGGGGAGAAGTCGTGAACACTGAAGCTTTCTTT
CDR3aa: CASRLRGGEVVNTEAFF
v_gene: TRBV11-2
j_gene: TRBJ1-1
abundance: -
d_gene: -

CDR3nt: TGTGCCAGCAAGGGGGGGGGCGGCGGAGAGACCCAGTACTTC
CDR3aa: CASKGGGGGETQYF
v_gene: TRBV2
j_gene: TRBJ2-5
abundance: -
d_gene: -

CDR3nt: TGTGCCAGCAGTTATGAATTCGGGGGGCGAGGAGGCTACACCTTC
CDR3aa: CASSYEFGGRGGYTF
v_gene: TRBV6-5
j_gene: TRBJ1-2
abundance: -
d_gene: -

CDR3nt: TGTGCCAGCAGTTACTCGTCGGGATTAGGGTCACCCCTCCACTTT
CDR3aa: CASSYSSGLGSPLHF
v_gene: TRBV6-2/TRBV6-3
j_gene: TRBJ1-6
abundance: -
d_gene: -

CDR3nt: TGTGCCAGCAGCAAACAAGGGGCCCAGTCGGGGGAGCTGTTTTTT
CDR3aa: CASSKQGAQSGELFF
v_gene: TRBV11-2
j_gene: TRBJ2-2
abundance: -
d_gene: -

CDR3nt: TGTGCCAGCAGCTTGGGACAGAACACTGAAGCTTTCTTT
CDR3aa: CASSLGQNTEAFF
v_gene: TRBV6-5
j_gene: TRBJ1-1
abundance: once
d_gene: -

CDR3nt: TGTGCCAGCAGAGACGGACATGGTAATTCACCCCTCCACTTT
CDR3aa: CASRDGHGNSPLHF
v_gene: TRBV25-1
j_gene: TRBJ1-6
abundance: -
d_gene: -

CDR3nt: TGTGCCAGCAGGGGAGAAGGGAGTGATGGGGATGGCTACACCTTC
CDR3aa: CASRGEGSDGDGYTF
v_gene: TRBV28
j_gene: TRBJ1-2
abundance: -
d_gene: -

CDR3nt: TGTGCCAGCAGCGGGGCGGGGATACAACTTGACGGAGATACGCAGTATTTT
CDR3aa: CASSGAGIQLDGDTQYF
v_gene: TRBV5-6
j_gene: TRBJ2-3
abundance: -
d_gene: -

CDR3nt: TGTGCCAGCAGTTACGGGGGACAGGACAGCTCCTATAATTCACCCCTCCACTTT
CDR3aa: CASSYGGQDSSYNSPLHF
v_gene: TRBV6-2/TRBV6-3
j_gene: TRBJ1-6
abundance: -
d_gene: TRBD1

CDR3nt: TGTGCCATCAGTGTGACAGGAGCCTACACCTTC
CDR3aa: CAISVTGAYTF
v_gene: TRBV10-3
j_gene: TRBJ1-2
abundance: -
d_gene: -

CDR3nt: TGTGCCATCAGTGGGGACAGGGGGCAAAACTACGAGCAGTACTTC
CDR3aa: CAISGDRGQNYEQYF
v_gene: TRBV10-3
j_gene: TRBJ2-7
abundance: -
d_gene: TRBD1

CDR3nt: TGTGCCAGCAGCAGAGGACTAGCGGGGGGCAATGAGCAGTTCTTC
CDR3aa: CASSRGLAGGNEQFF
v_gene: TRBV9
j_gene: TRBJ2-1
abundance: few
d_gene: TRBD2

CDR3nt: TGTGCCAGCAGCTCACCACAGCTCAATAGCAATCAGCCCCAGCATTTT
CDR3aa: CASSSPQLNSNQPQHF
v_gene: TRBV11-2
j_gene: TRBJ1-5
abundance: -
d_gene: -

CDR3nt: TGTGCCAGCAGCCAAGATAGGGGTCTGCCCTGGAAGGGTGAAGCTTTCTTT
CDR3aa: CASSQDRGLPWKGEAFF
v_gene: TRBV3-1/TRBV3-2
j_gene: TRBJ1-1
abundance: once
d_gene: -

CDR3nt: TGTGCCAGCAGCCATGGCAGGGGGGCCTACGAGCAGTACTTC
CDR3aa: CASSHGRGAYEQYF
v_gene: TRBV14
j_gene: TRBJ2-7
abundance: -
d_gene: -

CDR3nt: TGCGCCAGCAGCCCCGAGGGGAGCGGGGGAAGTGGAGCCAAAAACATTCAGTACTTC
CDR3aa: CASSPEGSGGSGAKNIQYF
v_gene: TRBV5-1
j_gene: TRBJ2-4
abundance: -
d_gene: TRBD2

CDR3nt: TGTGCCAGCGGGAGGGAAGGGACTAACACTGAAGCTTTCTTT
CDR3aa: CASGREGTNTEAFF
v_gene: TRBV2
j_gene: TRBJ1-1
abundance: -
d_gene: -

CDR3nt: TGTGCCAGCAGCGACTGGGAGCGACAAACCTACGAGCAGTACTTC
CDR3aa: CASSDWERQTYEQYF
v_gene: TRBV7-9
j_gene: TRBJ2-7
abundance: -
d_gene: -

CDR3nt: TGTGCCAGCAGCTTGGGACAGGGAGGCGCCTATGGCTACACCTTC
CDR3aa: CASSLGQGGAYGYTF
v_gene: TRBV5-5
j_gene: TRBJ1-2
abundance: -
d_gene: TRBD1

CDR3nt: TGTGCCTGGAGTGGGGTTCGAGTCGCAGGGGAAGAGACCCAGTACTTC
CDR3aa: CAWSGVRVAGEETQYF
v_gene: TRBV30
j_gene: TRBJ2-5
abundance: -
d_gene: -

CDR3nt: TGTGCCAGTTATAGCGGACAGGGCGGAACTGAAGCTTTCTTT
CDR3aa: CASYSGQGGTEAFF
v_gene: TRBV2
j_gene: TRBJ1-1
abundance: -
d_gene: TRBD1

CDR3nt: TGTGCCATCAGTTCAAGCGGGGGGGCAGATGAGCAGTTCTTC
CDR3aa: CAISSSGGADEQFF
v_gene: TRBV10-3
j_gene: TRBJ2-1
abundance: -
d_gene: TRBD2

CDR3nt: TGCGCCAGCAGCGGGGGAGGCCAAGCAACTAATGAAAAACTGTTTTTT
CDR3aa: CASSGGGQATNEKLFF
v_gene: TRBV5-1
j_gene: TRBJ1-4
abundance: -
d_gene: -

CDR3nt: TGTGCCAGCAGTTACTCGGCTTCATCGTTATCACCCCTCCACTTT
CDR3aa: CASSYSASSLSPLHF
v_gene: TRBV6-5
j_gene: TRBJ1-6
abundance: -
d_gene: -

CDR3nt: TGTGCCAGCAGCGCGATGATAGGACTAGCGGGGTTATCAGATACGCAGTATTTT
CDR3aa: CASSAMIGLAGLSDTQYF
v_gene: TRBV9
j_gene: TRBJ2-3
abundance: -
d_gene: TRBD2

CDR3nt: TGTGCCAGCAGCTTAGTAGGCAGACAGACCTACGAGCAGTACTTC
CDR3aa: CASSLVGRQTYEQYF
v_gene: TRBV7-6
j_gene: TRBJ2-7
abundance: -
d_gene: -

CDR3nt: TGTGCCAGCAGTTATAGACAGAAGTATGGCTACACCTTC
CDR3aa: CASSYRQKYGYTF
v_gene: TRBV6-5
j_gene: TRBJ1-2
abundance: once
d_gene: -

CDR3nt: TGTGCGCCGAAGCGGGGGCCCTTTCAGAACACCGGGGAGCTGTTTTTT
CDR3aa: CAPKRGPFQNTGELFF
v_gene: TRBV12-5
j_gene: TRBJ2-2
abundance: few
d_gene: TRBD2

CDR3nt: TGTGCCAGCTCACCATCTTCGGGGGGAGTCACCGGGGAGCTGTTTTTT
CDR3aa: CASSPSSGGVTGELFF
v_gene: TRBV18
j_gene: TRBJ2-2
abundance: -
d_gene: TRBD2

CDR3nt: TGTGCCAGCAGCTTAAGCCGGGATTCACCCCTCCACTTT
CDR3aa: CASSLSRDSPLHF
v_gene: TRBV11-2
j_gene: TRBJ1-6
abundance: -
d_gene: -

CDR3nt: TGTGCCAGCTCACCACCCGGACAGGAGAGCTCCTACGAGCAGTACTTC
CDR3aa: CASSPPGQESSYEQYF
v_gene: TRBV18
j_gene: TRBJ2-7
abundance: -
d_gene: TRBD1

CDR3nt: TGTGCCAGCAGCTTAGGGGTGGCGGGGAAAAACATTCAGTACTTC
CDR3aa: CASSLGVAGKNIQYF
v_gene: TRBV7-8
j_gene: TRBJ2-4
abundance: -
d_gene: -

CDR3nt: TGTGCCAGTAGCCGTGAGGGTGGGGTAAATCAGCCCCAGCATTTT
CDR3aa: CASSREGGVNQPQHF
v_gene: TRBV19
j_gene: TRBJ1-5
abundance: -
d_gene: -

CDR3nt: TGTGCCAGCAGCTTGAGGCTAGCGGGGGGTATGGATGAGCAGTTCTTC
CDR3aa: CASSLRLAGGMDEQFF
v_gene: TRBV5-5
j_gene: TRBJ2-1
abundance: -
d_gene: TRBD2

CDR3nt: TGTGCCAGCAGCCTCGGACTGGACAGGAGGAGGGCCCAGTACTTC
CDR3aa: CASSLGLDRRRAQYF
v_gene: TRBV7-2
j_gene: TRBJ2-5
abundance: -
d_gene: -

CDR3nt: TGTGCCAGTAGTATGATTGCGGTTTGGTCAGTCGGGGGACGGAACACTGAAGCTTTCTTT
CDR3aa: CASSMIAVWSVGGRNTEAFF
v_gene: TRBV19
j_gene: TRBJ1-1
abundance: -
d_gene: -

CDR3nt: TGTGCCAGTAGTATCTGGGGGACAGTCAATCAGCCCCAGCATTTT
CDR3aa: CASSIWGTVNQPQHF
v_gene: TRBV19
j_gene: TRBJ1-5
abundance: -
d_gene: TRBD1

CDR3nt: TGTGCCAGCTCAGCGGGACAGGCCTCCTACGAGCAGTACTTC
CDR3aa: CASSAGQASYEQYF
v_gene: TRBV18
j_gene: TRBJ2-7
abundance: -
d_gene: TRBD1